Sequencing of this T cell receptor (beta chain) was carried out in a study of CD8 T cells in Susac syndrome. The RNA, about 0.5 to 1 ug, was put through reverse transcription using random hexamers. MiXCR, run by TCRdb on the immunoSEQ multiplex PCR reads, gives a single entry per CDR3 protein. Of 350,000 to 550,000 distinct CDR3 sequences detected, approximately 85% appear once; the ten largest clones hold about 0.1%. Blood CD8+ and CD4+ T cells underwent high-throughput TCR beta sequencing. The germline gives CDR1 SGHRS, CDR2 YFSETQ. This CDR3 is built from 15 residues. V dropped 7 bases and J dropped 4 bases, with 20 bases sitting between them.

This sequence originates from a human donor with multiple sclerosis. Specimen: CD8+ T cells from PBMCs. The chain recombines TRBV5-1 with TRBJ1-1, with a possible D match to TRBD1 (5 bases). CDR3 nucleotides: TGCGCCAGCTCCAGTGATAGGGCGGGGGGCACTGAAGCTTTCTTT. It is translated as CASSSDRAGGTEAFF.